The 2 T cell receptor beta chains presented below share a single source sample, sequenced in a study of shared clonotypes between healthy human individuals. TCRdb's table, derived via immunoSEQ multiplex PCR, lists solely in-frame clones and lacks some. The sample shows around 980,000 clones, approximately 80% of them seen only once. Sequencing input: memory CD4+ T cells from PBMCs. Documented subset: CD45RA-negative fraction. Receptor source: a man in his late teens or twenties in good health. Some clones in this sample may be carry-over from other donors' samples.

This clone was counted once. The chain uses TRBV30 and TRBJ2-4, with D unclear. CDR3 length: 12 amino acids. Germline V gene sequence: CDR1 GTSNPN, CDR2 SVGIG (reference sequence). Trimming took off 0 bases at V and 5 bases at J, with 5 bases between the two ends. Here the CDR3 reads CAWSVTENIQYF. CDR3 in DNA: TGTGCCTGGAGTGTAACTGAAAACATTCAGTACTTC.

This chain uses TRBV6-6 with TRBJ2-5, with 11 bases lining up with TRBD1. The germline V gene has CDR1 MNHNY and CDR2 SVGAGI (reference sequence). The V segment lost 6 bases and the J segment 5 bases; nucleotides outside the gene matches: 8. CDR3 size: 15 residues. The CDR3 DNA reads as TGTGCCAGCAGGGGAGGACAGGGGGCTGGGGAGACCCAGTACTTC. Protein: CASRGGQGAGETQYF.